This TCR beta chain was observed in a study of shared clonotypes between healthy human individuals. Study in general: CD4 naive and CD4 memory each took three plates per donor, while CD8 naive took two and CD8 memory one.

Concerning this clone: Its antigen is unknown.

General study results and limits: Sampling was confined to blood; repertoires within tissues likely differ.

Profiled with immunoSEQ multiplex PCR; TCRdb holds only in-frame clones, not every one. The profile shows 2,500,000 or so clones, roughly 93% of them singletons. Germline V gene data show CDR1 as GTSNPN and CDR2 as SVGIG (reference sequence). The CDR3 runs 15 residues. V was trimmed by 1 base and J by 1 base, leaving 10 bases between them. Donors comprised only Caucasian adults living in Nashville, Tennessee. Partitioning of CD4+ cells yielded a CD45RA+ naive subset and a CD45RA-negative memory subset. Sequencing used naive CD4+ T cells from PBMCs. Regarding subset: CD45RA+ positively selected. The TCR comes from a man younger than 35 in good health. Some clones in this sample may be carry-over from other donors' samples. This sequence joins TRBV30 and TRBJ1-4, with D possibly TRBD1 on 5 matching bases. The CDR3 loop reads CAWSAGSGTNEKLFF. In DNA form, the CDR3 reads TGTGCCTGGAGTGCAGGGAGCGGAACTAATGAAAAACTGTTTTTT.